One sample yielded the 19 T cell receptor beta chains listed below, sequenced in a study of T-cell memory formation after mild COVID-19. MiXCR was run by TCRdb on the 5' RACE reads, yielding one entry per CDR3 protein. The data hold around 340,000 distinct CDR3 sequences, with 12% to 15% observed a single time. Sequences were obtained from PBMCs or a T cell subset sorted from them (not recorded which). These receptors came from a man aged 18 to 29 who had mild COVID-19 (a few samples of this study predate the infection). Cell type and time point are not known.

This chain joins TRBV2 and TRBJ2-7; no firm D call. The germline CDR1 and CDR2 sequences are SNHLY and FYNNEI. V lost 4 bases to trimming and J lost 2 bases, with 9 bases between them. The CDR3 sequence is 13 residues long. In DNA, the CDR3 is TGTGCCAGCAGTGTAAGGGCTACCTACGAGCAGTACTTC. It is translated as CASSVRATYEQYF. Variable domain in full (rest from reference TRBV2 and TRBJ2-7): EPEVTQTPSHQVTQMGQEVILRCVPISNHLYFYWYRQILGQKVEFLVSFYNNEISEKSEIFDDQFSVERPDGSNFTLKIRSTKLEDSAMYFCASSVRATYEQYFGPGTRLTVT.

In its sample, this clonotype was seen a few times. V is TRBV7-9 and J is TRBJ2-7; D gene unclear. The CDR3 contains 12 residues. Deletions cut 5 bases from V and 6 bases from J, with 11 bases between. Per the germline V gene, CDR1 is SEHNR and CDR2 is FQNEAQ (reference sequence). CDR3 in DNA: TGTGCCAGCAGCACCGACCGCCTCGAGCAGTACGTC. It yields the protein CASSTDRLEQYV.

The CDR3 is CASSRTGDSPLHF. The CDR3 region has the DNA TGTGCCAGCTCAAGGACAGGGGATTCACCCCTCCACTTT. V usage is TRBV18 and J usage is TRBJ1-6, with TRBD1 matching 9 bases. Germline CDR1 KGHSH, CDR2 LQKENI. V dropped 5 bases and J dropped 8; count of bases not matched to a gene: 1. This CDR3 is 13 amino acids long. Combining the CDR3 with reference TRBV18 and TRBJ1-6 gives the whole variable domain NAGVMQNPRHLVRRRGQEARLRCSPMKGHSHVYWYRQLPEEGLKFMVYLQKENIIDESGMPKERFSAEFPKEGPSILRIQQVVRGDSAAYFCASSRTGDSPLHFGNGTRLTVT.

This clonotype has ten or more counts. The V call is TRBV6-6, the J call TRBJ2-1; D is unresolved. The CDR3 sequence is 14 residues long. Germline values: CDR1 MNHNY, CDR2 SVGAGI (reference sequence). V was trimmed by 5 bases and J by 2 bases, leaving 10 bases between them. The DNA for the CDR3 is TGTGCCAGCAGTCCCGACTCTGCCTACAATGAGCAGTTCTTC. Its translation is CASSPDSAYNEQFF.

There are a few counts of this clonotype. V is TRBV6-2 or TRBV6-3 and J is TRBJ2-7; D is unclear. This CDR3 spans 13 amino acids. V gave up 7 bases and J gave up 2 bases, with 12 bases separating them. Looked up from germline, CDR1 is MNHEY and CDR2 is SVGEGT. CDR3 amino acids: CASKGGPPYEQYV. In DNA, the CDR3 is TGTGCCAGCAAGGGCGGACCCCCCTACGAGCAGTACGTC.

The gene calls are TRBV9 and TRBJ2-3, with D possibly TRBD2 on 5 matching bases. The CDR3 has 16 amino acids. The V gene's germline CDR1 is SGDLS and CDR2 YYNGEE. Trimming took 0 bases from V and 2 from J, leaving 13 bases between them. The chain's CDR3 is CASSVDSSGYTDTQYF. CDR3 DNA: TGTGCCAGCAGCGTAGATTCAAGCGGATACACAGATACGCAGTATTTT.

This clonotype has a handful of counts. The chain joins TRBV27 to TRBJ1-1; tentative D call: TRBD1 (5 bases). Trimming removed 2 bases from V and 5 bases from J, with 15 bases in between. The germline V gene has CDR1 MNHEY and CDR2 SMNVEV (reference sequence). The CDR3 runs to 15 residues. The CDR3 coding sequence is TGTGCCAGCAGTTTAGGGGCTGGGTGGGAGACTGAAGCTTTCTTT. Residues: CASSLGAGWETEAFF.

The chain links TRBV12-3 or TRBV12-4 to TRBJ2-7, with unresolved D. The CDR3 is 13 amino acids. V lost 2 bases to trimming and J lost 2 bases, with 7 bases between them. CDR3 bases: TGTGCCAGCAGTTTAAAGGGCACCTACGAGCAGTACGTC. Protein sequence: CASSLKGTYEQYV.

This clonotype turned up a few times. The V call is TRBV6-5, the J call TRBJ2-1; 7 nucleotides line up with TRBD1. Germline loops: CDR1 MNHEY, CDR2 SVGAGI. This CDR3 has 14 residues. V lost 5 bases, J lost 3 bases, and 4 bases stayed unmatched. The CDR3 DNA reads TGTGCCAGCAGTCGGGACAGCCGCTACAATGAGCAGTTCTTC. Its translation is CASSRDSRYNEQFF.

This clonotype was picked up a small number of times. The V gene is TRBV12-3 or TRBV12-4, the J gene TRBJ2-7; 7 bases map to TRBD1. J was trimmed by 4 bases and V by 2 bases; bases with no gene match: 5. The CDR3 is 14 residues long. CDR3 region: CASSLRDSQYEQYF. The DNA for the CDR3 is TGTGCCAGCAGTTTAAGGGACAGCCAGTACGAGCAGTACTTC.

This clonotype was observed a handful of times. The chain recombines TRBV29-1 with TRBJ2-5; maybe TRBD2 (6 bases). V lost 6 bases, J lost 5 bases, and 13 bases lay in between. Per the germline V gene, CDR1 is SQVTM and CDR2 is ANQGSEA. The length of the CDR3 is 12 residues. Written as DNA, the CDR3 is TGCAGCGTAGGAGGGGCCATGGAGACCCAGTACTTC. It translates to CSVGGAMETQYF.

This chain links TRBV6-6 with TRBJ2-5, with 13 bases lining up with TRBD2. This CDR3 is built from 15 residues. The V and J ends lost 8 bases and 5 bases, in that order; junction bases with no gene match: 8. Germline V gene lookup returns CDR1 MNHNY and CDR2 SVGAGI (reference sequence). In nucleotides, the CDR3 is TGTGCCAGCGCAACGACTAGCGGGGGGCCGGAGACCCAGTACTTC. Protein sequence: CASATTSGGPETQYF.

This clonotype was found many times. The rearrangement uses TRBV5-1 and TRBJ2-5; 9 bases are a match to TRBD1. Losses at the gene ends were 2 bases for V and 3 bases for J; bases not matched to a gene: 8. The CDR3 runs to 16 residues. CDR1 is SGHRS, CDR2 YFSETQ, per germline. CDR3 in DNA: TGCGCCAGCAGCTTTTTCGGGACAGGGAAGGAAGAGACCCAGTACTTC. Protein product: CASSFFGTGKEETQYF.

This clonotype turned up a few times. The genes are TRBV12-3 or TRBV12-4 and TRBJ2-7; TRBD1 aligns across 7 bases. The CDR3 loop spans 13 amino acids. The junction had 8 bases not matched to a gene; V was cut back by 7 bases and J by 5 bases. The CDR3 nucleotides are TGTGCCAGCACCCGGGACAGTGCGCACGAGCAGTACTTC. Translated, it gives CASTRDSAHEQYF.

The V call is TRBV11-3, the J call TRBJ2-1, with TRBD2 matching 14 bases. Trimming cost V 5 bases and J 7 bases; bases outside gene matches: 7. Germline V lookup: CDR1 SGHNT, CDR2 YENEEA. This CDR3 is built from 16 residues. CDR3 protein: CASSPRLAGGPNEQFF. CDR3 bases: TGTGCCAGCAGCCCCCGACTAGCGGGGGGGCCAAATGAGCAGTTCTTC.

The genes are TRBV11-2 and TRBJ1-6; unclear D gene. V lost 4 bases and J 3 bases, leaving 16 bases between the germline ends. This CDR3 is 17 amino acids long. Per the germline V gene, CDR1 is SGHAT and CDR2 is FQNNGV. The CDR3 nucleotides read TGTGCCAGCAGCTCTCGGGAAGAGGATCTCTATAATTCACCCCTCCACTTT. Translating it yields CASSSREEDLYNSPLHF.

V gene TRBV7-9 combines with J gene TRBJ2-1; TRBD2 matches at 12 bases. Looked up from germline, CDR1 is SEHNR and CDR2 is FQNEAQ (reference sequence). V shed 5 bases and J 8 bases; nucleotides not matched to a gene: 13. This CDR3 has 17 amino acids. This CDR3 is CASSGRGLAGGLYEQFF. DNA for the CDR3: TGTGCCAGCAGCGGACGAGGGCTAGCGGGGGGGCTCTATGAGCAGTTCTTC. Filled out from reference TRBV7-9 and TRBJ2-1, the complete variable domain reads DTGVSQNPRHKITKRGQNVTFRCDPISEHNRLYWYRQTLGQGPEFLTYFQNEAQLEKSRLLSDRFSAERPKGSFSTLEIQRTEQGDSAMYLCASSGRGLAGGLYEQFFGPGTRLTVL.

Only a few counts were recorded for this clonotype. This chain links TRBV6-6 with TRBJ2-6, with unresolved D. Germline V lookup: CDR1 MNHNY, CDR2 SVGAGI (reference sequence). V dropped 6 bases and J dropped 0 bases, with 9 bases sitting between them. The CDR3 length is 15 residues. CDR3 region: CASRRLVSGANVLTF. The CDR3 DNA follows: TGTGCCAGCAGGAGACTGGTCTCTGGGGCCAACGTCCTGACTTTC.

The chain joins TRBV6-5 to TRBJ1-5; perhaps TRBD1 as D (5 bases). CDR1 is MNHEY and CDR2 is SVGAGI in the germline V gene. This CDR3 is built from 14 residues. V lost 0 bases to trimming and J lost 6 bases, with 9 bases between them. The CDR3 nucleotides are TGTGCCAGCAGTTACTCGGGGGGTGGTCAGCCCCAGCATTTT. Translated: CASSYSGGGQPQHF.